Below are 7 T cell receptor beta chains sequenced from a single sample in a study of control samples from healthy donors and cancer patients. TCRdb's copy holds only in-frame clones and misses some; the assay was immunoSEQ multiplex PCR. The data contain approximately 110,000 clones, 83% of them singletons. Input material: blood. The source of these receptors is a woman aged 45-65 years in good health.

This chain links TRBV6-5 with TRBJ1-1, with D hard to call. The germline gives CDR1 MNHEY, CDR2 SVGAGI. Trimming removed 5 bases at V and 5 bases at J, with 12 bases between. This CDR3 has 13 residues. The CDR3 sequence: CASSRSLGTEAFF. The DNA of the CDR3 is TGTGCCAGCAGTAGGTCCTTGGGGACTGAAGCTTTCTTT.

This sequence joins TRBV6-5 and TRBJ1-3, with D perhaps matching TRBD1 (6 bases). V was pared by 1 base and J by 4 bases, with 11 bases between. CDR3 length: 15 amino acids. The germline V gene has CDR1 MNHEY and CDR2 SVGAGI. CDR3 loop: CASSYLGQPGNTIYF. CDR3 in DNA: TGTGCCAGCAGTTACTTAGGACAGCCGGGAAACACCATATATTTT.

This chain links TRBV7-3 with TRBJ2-2; possible D gene TRBD1, 5 bases. V was trimmed by 5 bases and J by 6 bases, leaving 10 bases between them. The CDR3 is made up of 13 amino acids. The germline V gene has CDR1 SGHTA and CDR2 FQGTGA. The chain's CDR3 is CASSLLRAGELFF. For the CDR3, the DNA is TGTGCCAGCAGCCTACTCAGGGCCGGGGAGCTGTTTTTT.

This clone was detected only once. The rearrangement uses TRBV4-3 and TRBJ1-1; D ambiguous. This CDR3 contains 14 residues. V was trimmed by 1 base and J by 0 bases, leaving 6 bases between them. Germline values: CDR1 LGHNA, CDR2 YSLEER. CDR3 sequence (DNA): TGCGCCAGCAGCCAAGGGAACATGAACACTGAAGCTTTCTTT. It is translated as CASSQGNMNTEAFF.

V is TRBV6-1 and J is TRBJ1-1; 7 nucleotides match TRBD1. The CDR3 contains 15 residues. The germline V gene encodes CDR1 MNHNS and CDR2 SASEGT. Trimming took 3 bases from V and 0 from J; bases not matched to a gene: 4. The CDR3 here is CASSDLDRVNTEAFF. DNA of the CDR3: TGTGCCAGCAGTGACCTCGACAGGGTGAACACTGAAGCTTTCTTT.

The chain combines TRBV4-3 with TRBJ2-1; perhaps TRBD1 as D (6 bases). The germline gives CDR1 LGHNA, CDR2 YSLEER. The V gene lost 0 bases and the J gene lost 8 bases, with 14 bases spanning the gap. The CDR3 totals 15 residues. Here the CDR3 DNA reads TGCGCCAGCAGCCAAGATGTGGGGGCGCGGGATGAGCAGTTCTTC. Translated, it gives CASSQDVGARDEQFF.

The sample holds a few counts of this clone. V gene TRBV10-3 combines with J gene TRBJ2-7; no clear D gene. Trimming pared 2 bases from V and 5 bases from J, leaving 7 bases between. CDR1 is ENHRY, CDR2 SYGVKD, per germline. The CDR3 has 12 residues. The CDR3 here is CAISEPPNEQYF. The CDR3 nucleotides read TGTGCCATCAGTGAGCCCCCTAACGAGCAGTACTTC.